This T cell receptor beta chain stems from a study of cytomegalovirus exposure and HLA in healthy donors (dated by TCRdb to the late 2010s). The study in broad terms: In an earlier analysis of 550 to 750 of the donors, about 260 Gb of sequence data and just under 120 million unique TCR beta sequences from 180 million or so T cells were reported. A later analysis re-examined previously published TCR beta repertoires from over 500 donors and added high-resolution HLA genotyping to investigate patterns of TCR occurrence. To decide whether each TCR beta V gene segment behaved as functional or pseudogenic, an earlier analysis of several hundred of the donors relied on high-throughput TCR beta sequencing. Across approximately 400 genotyped donors of the cohort, an average of about 200,000 unique TCR beta nucleotide sequences per donor were sequenced, and approximately 19% of those sequences were non-productive. Genome-wide SNP genotypes for about 55% of the roughly 670 donors were used in a later genetic analysis, which treated that subset as a discovery cohort. All discovery cohort repertoires had been generated using a single sequencing platform. A separate validation cohort of approximately 130 different subjects was used in addition to the roughly 720-subject first cohort. Several DR-DQ haplotypes were handled as single units for association and clustering because linkage in the cohort was strong. The aim of the study was to test whether cataloging public T cell receptors could identify signatures of past pathogen exposure. An early release covering around 630 HLA-typed donors comprised about 320 gigabases of sequencing data and about 90 million unique TCR sequences. Among the roughly 400 genotyped donors, 75% to 90% belonged to the genetic ancestry cluster associated with self-reported Caucasian donors. Rather than drawing on any new phenotypic data, the later analysis identified candidate immune exposures from TCR beta sequences and the way those sequences occurred across donors. Using immunosequencing, the study profiled T cell repertoires from approximately 700 subjects and related those repertoires to cytomegalovirus serostatus. To predict cytomegalovirus infection status, the study combined high-throughput TCR immunosequencing, statistical association of individual TCRs with disease status, and machine learning. Donor age, sex, ethnicity and CMV serostatus were compiled together with the repertoire data. Typing coverage differed by locus: A, B, C, DRB1 and DQB1 were typed in about 620-640 donors, DQA1 in about 500, DPA1 in around 580, and DPB1 in approximately 450. HLA typing included class I and class II loci at four-digit resolution.

V and J are truncated by 2 bases and 8 bases respectively, leaving an intervening sequence of 13 bases. Including cysteine and phenylalanine, the CDR3 has 14 amino acids. The read is trimmed to its CDR3 DNA, 42 bases read in frame from base 1. Sequences MNHEY (CDR1) and SVGAGI (CDR2) are obtained from the germline V gene. Points the paper makes about the study in general: Sequencing depth was assumed to be roughly uniform across donors in the presence/absence analyses, though that assumption may not hold. A later analysis reported that several top co-occurrence clusters appeared linked to parvovirus B19, influenza, CMV and Epstein-Barr virus. Compared with equally common non-associated chains, HLA-associated TCR beta chains in a later analysis were more clonally expanded and had lower generation probabilities. In a later analysis, 16,951 TCR beta sequences were associated with specific HLA alleles at a false discovery rate of 0.05. In an earlier analysis of 587 of the donors, most TCR beta V segments were observed in productive rearrangements about 87% or about 30% of the time, broadly matching IMGT annotations. Most TCR sequences were observed very rarely across donors, whereas some public TCRs were present in many individuals. V-gene and J-gene trimming of TCR beta chains was associated with a missense DCLRE1C variant in a later genetic analysis, and the association was replicated in an independent cohort. The authors suggested that the approach could potentially be generalized to other disease states and immunological phenotypes. In this cohort, only TCR beta chains were sequenced, and detectable features were limited by the absence of alpha or paired-chain data. In vitro tests confirmed that a few of the cytomegalovirus-associated TCR beta chains recognize cytomegalovirus antigens. According to a later genetic analysis, donors in an Asian-associated ancestry cluster had fewer N-insertions in productive TCRs than the approximately 630-donor mean. A group of highly shared sequence variants was considered likely to be a technical artifact of the sequencing pipeline. Some IMGT-functional V segments, including TRBV6-2 and TRBV6-3, could not be told apart with the 87-base-pair reads, so those segments were excluded. Strong co-occurrence of HLA alleles, especially DR and DQ, made assigning TCR associations to individual alleles difficult. Immune exposure information for the cohort was limited to CMV serostatus. Linkage disequilibrium might explain the correlated functional status among segregating V segments, but an unknown experimental factor could not be ruled out. According to a later analysis, TCR association rates differed among HLA loci, with DRB1 alleles showing the most associated TCRs and HLA-C alleles showing the fewest. The classifier was reported to diagnose cytomegalovirus status with high specificity and sensitivity in both the original cohort and the validation cohort. Because counts were too low, about 15 rarely observed V segments, including chromosome 9 orphons, were left out of the earlier analysis of 587 of the donors. The study listed 164 TCR beta chains as associated with cytomegalovirus. A further reported finding was that TCR beta sequences accurately predicted the HLA-A and HLA-B alleles for most subjects in the first cohort. Because HLA typing was missing for some donors at each locus, association tests included only the typed subset. Most CMV-associated TCR beta chains appeared to be HLA-restricted in a later analysis, and the HLA associations seemed to be driven largely by CMV exposure.

In total, just over 650 healthy bone marrow donors made up the cohort. Cohort members were all nominally healthy when sampled, although unrecorded immune exposures were likely present. The donor tested CMV seronegative and was one of the 352 seronegative cohort members. A peripheral blood sample was collected from each donor, and TCR beta sequencing was performed on peripheral blood mononuclear cells. Genomic DNA extraction from the blood cell samples was performed with the Qiagen DNeasy Blood Extraction Kit. To prepare the library, the immunoSEQ multiplex PCR assay was applied. For the multiplex PCR, a mixture combining 60 forward primers for TCR Vbeta segments and 13 reverse primers for TCR Jbeta segments was used. A multiplex PCR assay on genomic DNA amplified the CDR3 region of rearranged TCR beta genes. On the Illumina HiSeq System, the amplified TCR beta libraries were sequenced as 87-base-pair reads. Concerning the study's data processing: A later analysis counted 75 million to 100 million unique TCR beta chains across the 550 to 800 repertoires, and 9 million to 14 million of these chains were shared by at least two donors. Raw reads were error-corrected and collapsed into unique sequences by a nearest-neighbor algorithm in which closely related sequences were merged to remove PCR and sequencing errors. V, D and J gene segments were assigned by aligning CDR3 sequences to IMGT reference sequences. Each retained sequence needed at least a six-nucleotide match to both a V gene segment and a J gene segment. Rearrangements were called productive when the CDR3 lacked stop codons and stayed in frame with V and J; all others were non-productive. Following IMGT convention, CDR3 was defined as the stretch from the second conserved V-encoded cysteine to the conserved J-encoded phenylalanine. In an earlier analysis of some 550 of the donors, sequences lacking an unambiguous match to a single V gene segment were excluded. In an earlier analysis of 450 to 700 of the donors, V segments were called functional above 56.7% productive rearrangements and were called segregating when the between-donor standard deviation exceeded 5%. A statistical classification framework was built to diagnose cytomegalovirus status from the catalog of TCR beta chain sequences. A later analysis assigned V and J genes by comparing TCR nucleotide sequences with IMGT/GENE-DB human TR gene sequences. Using the TCRdist pipeline, a later analysis assigned CDR3 sequences along with most-parsimonious VDJ recombination scenarios. In a later analysis, every TCR beta chain was defined by the combination of its CDR3 amino acid sequence and its V-gene family, and reads without a unique V-gene family were dropped. As a way to deal with suspected cross-contamination and a sequencing artifact, a later analysis dropped 450 to 700 nucleotide sequences that were highly shared and had low generation probability. A later analysis calculated a clonal expansion index for each public chain from normalized within-repertoire ranks of inferred template counts. A later analysis computed generation probabilities with a VDJ recombination model fitted to out-of-frame rearrangements, and checked the results against IGoR. In a later analysis, TCR-TCR, TCR-HLA and TCR-CMV co-occurrence was scored with hypergeometric tests, and a repertoire-size bias correction was applied to TCR pairs. A later analysis estimated false discovery rates by permuting HLA or CMV assignments 20 times. In a later analysis, co-occurring TCRs were grouped using DBSCAN, with TCRdist sequence similarity added in when clustering inside HLA-allele-positive subsets. Co-occurrence clustering excluded repertoires with fewer than 30,000 or more than 120,000 public chains, plus five with anomalous nucleotide sharing. In its TCRdb copy, this immuneACCESS table keeps in-frame sequences only and misses some clones. Where compared with another copy, unresolved V genes explain less than half of these, and the others have no known cause. That table gives V, J and clone size, and the DNA gave D and trimming. The sample table holds over 100,000 clones, of which roughly three fifths were seen once. Under 2.5% of the sample rests with the top ten.

A word on this clone: This receptor's antigen is unknown. No base quality information exists; no much larger clone differs at one position.

This TCR came from a woman in her thirties or forties in good health and CMV-seronegative. Recombination linked TRBV6-5 to TRBJ2-1, with a tentative D gene TRBD1 over 5 matching bases. Sequenced input: PBMCs. The CDR3 reads CASSYLQGNHEQFF. The base sequence is TGTGCCAGCAGTTACCTGCAGGGAAATCATGAGCAGTTCTTC.